Sequencing of this T cell receptor (beta chain) was carried out in a study of T-cell reconstitution after alpha-beta-depleted transplantation in children. Study-level results: For some patients, TCRbeta diversity was high at day 60 because of recipient T cells and thymic progenitors that survived. Several hundred graft clones that had expanded were reportedly the source of alpha-beta T cells about two months after transplant. One year post-transplant, T-cell counts and diversity were largely derived from T cells produced anew.

Unique molecular identifiers tagged the TCRbeta library. TCRdb used MiXCR to reprocess the PCR reads, holding one entry per CDR3 protein. The sample contains approximately 150,000 distinct CDR3 sequences, roughly 8.8% of which appear only once. This clonotype was observed many times. Its antigen is unidentified. This sample comprised PBMCs, mostly from graft donor cells, obtained 180 days after TCRalphabeta/CD19-depleted stem cell transplant. The receptor's source is a female patient between 2 and 15 years old who had a stem cell transplant for congenital amegakaryocytic thrombocytopenia, so the T cells may come from the graft donor.

The CDR3: CAWSLVAGELFF. The CDR3 nucleotides are TGTGCCTGGAGTCTCGTTGCCGGGGAGCTGTTTTTT. The V gene is TRBV30, the J gene TRBJ2-2; no firm D call. Looked up from germline, CDR1 is GTSNPN and CDR2 is SVGIG (reference sequence). The V end was cut by 2 bases, the J end by 6 bases, with 7 bases between. The CDR3 length is 12 residues.